A selection of T cell receptor beta chains follows, all from one sample in a study of blood T cell repertoires in COVID-19. The assay was immunoSEQ multiplex PCR, and TCRdb's table has in-frame clones only and misses some. The repertoire holds 65,000 to 85,000 clones, with 65% to 85% as singletons. The specimen was peripheral blood. These receptors all come from a man over 45 with active COVID-19. CDR3s include the opening cysteine and the closing phenylalanine or tryptophan. The D gene is left open where the match is weak. Some rows mark clone size as missing; the rest say once, few, many or name a class of expanded clone.

v_gene	j_gene	abundance	d_gene	len	CDR3nt	CDR3aa
TRBV4-1	TRBJ1-6	.	.	16	TGCGCCAGCAGCCCTCCTTTCAGCTCCTATAATTCACCCCTCCACTTT	CASSPPFSSYNSPLHF
TRBV4-1	TRBJ1-2	.	.	16	TGCGCCAGCAGCCTCCCACAGGGTAATCCTAACTATGGCTACACCTTC	CASSLPQGNPNYGYTF
TRBV7-9	TRBJ1-1	.	.	17	TGTGCCAGCAGCTTAAACGCAAAAGGACAGCAGAACACTGAAGCTTTCTTT	CASSLNAKGQQNTEAFF
TRBV7-3	TRBJ1-1	.	.	14	TGTGCCAGCAGCTCGATCAGGGGGAACACTGAAGCTTTCTTT	CASSSIRGNTEAFF
TRBV19	TRBJ2-2	.	TRBD1	17	TGTGCCAGTAGTACCTGGCCCGGGGACAGAAACACCGGGGAGCTGTTTTTT	CASSTWPGDRNTGELFF
TRBV7-7	TRBJ2-1	.	.	13	TGTGCTAGCAGCTCCCGTCGGTCCGATGAGCAGTTCTTC	CASSSRRSDEQFF
TRBV18	TRBJ2-1	.	TRBD2	15	TGTGCCAGCTCACCGGGAGGGGTCTCCTACAATGAGCAGTTCTTC	CASSPGGVSYNEQFF
TRBV6-5	TRBJ1-4	.	TRBD1	14	TGTGCCAGCAGGGTGACAGGGGGCAACGAAAAACTGTTTTTT	CASRVTGGNEKLFF
TRBV6-5	TRBJ1-5	.	.	13	TGTGCCAGTAACAGGGTCGTGGAACAGCCCCAGCATTTT	CASNRVVEQPQHF
TRBV2	TRBJ2-1	.	TRBD2	15	TGTGCCAGCATGGGGGGGACGGTGCAAGTAGACGAGCAGTTCTTC	CASMGGTVQVDEQFF
TRBV3-1/TRBV3-2	TRBJ1-1	.	TRBD1	14	TGTGCCAGCAGCAATCAGGGGGCGGACACTGAAGCTTTCTTT	CASSNQGADTEAFF
TRBV11-3	TRBJ2-1	.	TRBD2	19	TGTGCCAGCAGCAGTCCGAAGGGTGTAGCGGGAGTAGGTGTAAATGAGCAGTTCTTC	CASSSPKGVAGVGVNEQFF
TRBV20-1	TRBJ2-1	once	.	11	TGCAGTGCTTTAACTAGCAATGAGCAGTTCTTC	CSALTSNEQFF
TRBV9	TRBJ2-5	.	.	14	TGTGCCAGCAGCTCGGGACTGGTGGGCGGGACCCAGTACTTC	CASSSGLVGGTQYF
TRBV6-4	TRBJ1-2	.	TRBD1	14	TGTGCCAGCAGTGAAGGGACAGGGGGCTTGGGCTACACCTTC	CASSEGTGGLGYTF
TRBV4-3	TRBJ1-2	.	TRBD1	15	TGCGCCAGCAGCCAAGAACTACAGGGGCTCTATGGCTACACCTTC	CASSQELQGLYGYTF
TRBV14	TRBJ2-2	.	.	16	TGTGCCAGCAGCCAAGCAGGAGGGCCGAACACCGGGGAGCTGTTTTTT	CASSQAGGPNTGELFF
TRBV11-2	TRBJ2-1	.	TRBD2	14	TGTGCCAGCAGCGAGACTAGCGGGAGTAATGAGCAGTTCTTC	CASSETSGSNEQFF
TRBV6-5	TRBJ2-1	.	.	16	TGTGCCAGCAGTTACTCGGACAGTTTGTCCTACAATGAGCAGTTCTTC	CASSYSDSLSYNEQFF
TRBV5-5	TRBJ2-7	.	.	14	TGTGCCAGCAGTCTTGGACAAAGCTCCTACGAGCAGTACTTC	CASSLGQSSYEQYF
TRBV6-5	TRBJ1-5	.	.	14	TGTGCCAGCAGCGAGACAGCATTCAATCAGCCCCAGCATTTT	CASSETAFNQPQHF
TRBV4-1	TRBJ2-7	.	TRBD2	17	TGCGCCAGCAGCCACTCCTGGGGGGGGACTAGCGGTTGGGAGCAGTACTTC	CASSHSWGGTSGWEQYF
TRBV9	TRBJ2-4	.	TRBD1	15	TGTGCCAGCAGCGAGAGGACAGGGGGCTTAAACATTCAGTACTTC	CASSERTGGLNIQYF
TRBV24-1	TRBJ2-5	.	TRBD1	15	TGTGCCACCAGTGGTGGTCAGGGGGCTCAAGAGACCCAGTACTTC	CATSGGQGAQETQYF
TRBV3-1/TRBV3-2	TRBJ1-4	.	.	14	TGTGCCAGCAGCCAAGATGCGGGGGATGAAAAACTGTTTTTT	CASSQDAGDEKLFF
TRBV2	TRBJ2-1	.	.	12	TGTGCCAGCATACTAGAAGGGAATGAGCAGTTCTTC	CASILEGNEQFF
TRBV12-5	TRBJ2-7	.	TRBD1	21	TGTGCTAGTGGTTTGATTCCCGAAACGACCAGAAGGACAGGGAAGAGCTACGAGCAGTACTTC	CASGLIPETTRRTGKSYEQYF
TRBV7-3	TRBJ1-3	few	TRBD1	15	TGTGCCAGCAGCCGACAGGGGAGCTCTGGAAACACCATATATTTT	CASSRQGSSGNTIYF
TRBV4-1	TRBJ1-1	.	.	15	TGCGCCAGCAGCCAGGCCGCGGGTATACCCTCCCAGCCTTTCTTT	CASSQAAGIPSQPFF
TRBV28	TRBJ1-2	.	TRBD1	15	TGTGCCAGCAGACATACCGGGACAGGGCCTTTTGGCTACACCTTC	CASRHTGTGPFGYTF
TRBV6-5	TRBJ1-6	.	TRBD1	15	TGTGCCAGCAGAGAGGACAGGTCAGATAATTCACCCCTCCACTTT	CASREDRSDNSPLHF
TRBV6-2/TRBV6-3	TRBJ2-6	.	TRBD1	17	TGTGCCAGCAGTTACCGCCAGGGGGCGTACGGGGCCAACGTCCTGACTTTC	CASSYRQGAYGANVLTF
TRBV19	TRBJ1-1	.	.	14	TGTGCCAGTAGTATCTCAGGGGACGGCACTGAAGCTTTCTTT	CASSISGDGTEAFF
TRBV5-1	TRBJ1-1	.	.	14	TGCGCCAGCAGCTTGGCAGGGTTGGACACTGAAGCTTTCTTT	CASSLAGLDTEAFF
TRBV6-6	TRBJ2-1	once	.	12	TGTGCCAGCAGTACCGGGACTCGGGAGCAGTTCTTC	CASSTGTREQFF
TRBV4-2	TRBJ1-5	.	.	14	TGTGCCAGCAGCACGCGGACACGCAATCAGCCCCAGCATTTT	CASSTRTRNQPQHF
TRBV6-4	TRBJ1-6	few	.	14	TGTGCCAGCAGTGAAAGGAGTATGGGTTCACCCCTCCACTTT	CASSERSMGSPLHF
TRBV5-8	TRBJ2-1	.	.	13	TGTGCCAGCAGCGGGGGACTCCGTAACTCAAATTTCTTC	CASSGGLRNSNFF
TRBV5-6	TRBJ2-1	once	.	15	TGTGCCAGCAGCTTTGAACAGGGTCCCTACAATGAGCAGTTCTTC	CASSFEQGPYNEQFF
TRBV15	TRBJ1-4	.	TRBD1	14	TGTGCCACCAGTAAGGACAGGGCTAATGAAAAACTGTTTTTT	CATSKDRANEKLFF
TRBV3-1/TRBV3-2	TRBJ2-7	.	.	13	TGTGCCAGCAGCCTAGAACCAGGGGCCGAGCAGTACTTC	CASSLEPGAEQYF
TRBV11-2	TRBJ2-1	.	.	16	TGTGCCAGCAGCTTGACGTCGGTAGCGCTGTACAATGAGCAGTTCTTC	CASSLTSVALYNEQFF
TRBV29-1	TRBJ2-7	.	TRBD1	15	TGCAGCGTCTACTCATCCGGGACAGTATCCTACGAGCAGTACTTC	CSVYSSGTVSYEQYF
TRBV7-2	TRBJ2-7	.	TRBD2	17	TGTGCCAGCAGCGAGGGACTAGCGGGAATCATCTCCTACGAGCAGTACTTC	CASSEGLAGIISYEQYF
TRBV5-4	TRBJ1-1	.	.	13	TGTGCCAGCAGCCTCCGGGGAGTCACTGAAGCTTTCTTT	CASSLRGVTEAFF
TRBV4-1	TRBJ1-2	.	TRBD1	15	TGCGCCAGCAGCCAAGGGACAGGGCTTTTCTATGGCTACACCTTC	CASSQGTGLFYGYTF
TRBV9	TRBJ2-1	.	.	13	TGTGCCAGCAGCGCTAATCCGGACAATGAGCAGTTCTTC	CASSANPDNEQFF
TRBV7-9	TRBJ2-7	few	TRBD1	15	TGTGCCAGCAGCTTAGGACAGGGATCCTCCTACGAGCAGTACTTC	CASSLGQGSSYEQYF
TRBV28	TRBJ2-1	.	TRBD2	16	TGTGCCAGCAGTGCGGGGGGACTAGCGGGAACGAATGAGCAGTTCTTC	CASSAGGLAGTNEQFF
TRBV2	TRBJ1-3	.	.	12	TGTGCCAACAGAAAACTCGGAAACACCATATATTTT	CANRKLGNTIYF
TRBV14	TRBJ2-7	.	.	14	TGTGCCAGCAGCCGGGGCAGGGGACCATACGAGCAGTACTTC	CASSRGRGPYEQYF
TRBV11-2	TRBJ2-7	.	.	13	TGTGCCAGCAGCCTTAGCGGAGAGGACGAGCAGTACTTC	CASSLSGEDEQYF